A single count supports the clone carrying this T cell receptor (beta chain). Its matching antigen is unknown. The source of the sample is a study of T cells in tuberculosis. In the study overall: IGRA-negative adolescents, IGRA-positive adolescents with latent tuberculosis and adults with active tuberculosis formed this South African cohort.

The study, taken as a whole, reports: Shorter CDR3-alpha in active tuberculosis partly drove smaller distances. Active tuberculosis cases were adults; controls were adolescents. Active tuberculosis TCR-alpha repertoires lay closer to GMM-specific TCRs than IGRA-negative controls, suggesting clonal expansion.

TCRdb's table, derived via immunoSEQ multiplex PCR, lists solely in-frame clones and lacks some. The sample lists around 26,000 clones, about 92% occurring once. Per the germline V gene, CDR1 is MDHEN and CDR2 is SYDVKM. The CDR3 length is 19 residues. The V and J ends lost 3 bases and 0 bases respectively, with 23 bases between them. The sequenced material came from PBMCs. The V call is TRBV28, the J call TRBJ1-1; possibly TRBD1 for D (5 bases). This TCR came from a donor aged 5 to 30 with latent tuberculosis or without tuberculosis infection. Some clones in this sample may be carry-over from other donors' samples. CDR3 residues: CASSFTTGGIFYMNTEAFF. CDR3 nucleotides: TGTGCCAGCAGTTTTACGACGGGGGGGATATTCTACATGAACACTGAAGCTTTCTTT.